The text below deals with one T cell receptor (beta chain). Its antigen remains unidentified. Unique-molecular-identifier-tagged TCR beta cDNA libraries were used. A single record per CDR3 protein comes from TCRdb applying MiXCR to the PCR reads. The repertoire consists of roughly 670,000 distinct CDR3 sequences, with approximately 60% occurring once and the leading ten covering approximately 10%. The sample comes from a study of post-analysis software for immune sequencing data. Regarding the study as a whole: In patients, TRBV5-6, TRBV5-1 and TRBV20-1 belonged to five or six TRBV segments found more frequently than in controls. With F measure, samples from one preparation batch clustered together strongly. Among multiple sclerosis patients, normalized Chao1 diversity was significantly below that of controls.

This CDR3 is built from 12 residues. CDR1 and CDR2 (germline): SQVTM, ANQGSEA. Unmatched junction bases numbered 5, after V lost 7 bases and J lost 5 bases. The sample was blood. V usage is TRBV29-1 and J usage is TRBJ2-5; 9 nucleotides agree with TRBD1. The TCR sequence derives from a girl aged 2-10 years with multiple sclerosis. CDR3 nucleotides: TGCAGCGGCAACAGGGGGCGTGAGACCCAGTACTTC. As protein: CSGNRGRETQYF.